This T cell receptor beta chain was documented in a study of T cell responses to AZD1222 COVID-19 vaccine. Study-wide points: White British donors predominated, females outnumbered males, and clonal diversity was possibly underestimated.

Note on this clone: The antigen is unknown.

TCRdb keeps only in-frame clones here, not all; method: immunoSEQ multiplex PCR. The table has about 130,000 clones, roughly 87% seen once. From germline, CDR1 is SNHLY and CDR2 FYNNEI. CDR3 size: 12 residues. Trimming left V 2 bases short and J 6 bases short, with 7 bases between. Sequenced material: peripheral blood, taken on day 0 of AZD1222 vaccination. The receptor's source is an adult in good health. This sequence joins TRBV2 and TRBJ1-2, with D unclear. In nucleotides, the CDR3 is TGTGCCAGCAGTGAATACGGTAATGGCTACACCTTC. Its translation is CASSEYGNGYTF.